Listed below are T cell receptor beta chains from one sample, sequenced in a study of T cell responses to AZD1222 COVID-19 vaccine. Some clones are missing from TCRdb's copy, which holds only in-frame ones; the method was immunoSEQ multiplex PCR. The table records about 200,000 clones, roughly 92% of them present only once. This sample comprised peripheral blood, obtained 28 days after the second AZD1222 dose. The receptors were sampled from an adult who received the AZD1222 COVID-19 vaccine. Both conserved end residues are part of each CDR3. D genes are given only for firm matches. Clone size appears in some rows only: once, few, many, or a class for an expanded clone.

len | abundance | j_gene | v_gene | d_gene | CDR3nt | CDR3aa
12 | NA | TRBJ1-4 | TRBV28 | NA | TGTGCCAGCAAGGGGAGAGATGAAAAACTGTTTTTT | CASKGRDEKLFF
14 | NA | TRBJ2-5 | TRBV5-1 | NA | TGCGCCAGCAGCACATCCTCAGGGACAGAGACCCAGTACTTC | CASSTSSGTETQYF
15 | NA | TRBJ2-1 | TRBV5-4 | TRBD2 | TGTGCCAGCAGTTCCACTAGCGGGGGGGCAGATGAGCAGTTCTTC | CASSSTSGGADEQFF
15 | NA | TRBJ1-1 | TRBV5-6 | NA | TGTGCCAGCAGGGAGATCGGGTTGACAAGCCATGAAGCTTTCTTT | CASREIGLTSHEAFF
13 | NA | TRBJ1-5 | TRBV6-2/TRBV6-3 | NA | TGTGCCAGCAGTTACGAACCCGGTCAGCCCCAGCATTTT | CASSYEPGQPQHF
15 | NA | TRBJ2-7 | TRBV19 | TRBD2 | TGTGCCAGTAGTACAATAGCGGGGGGGTTCTACGAGCAGTACTTC | CASSTIAGGFYEQYF
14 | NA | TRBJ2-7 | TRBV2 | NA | TGTGCCAGCACCAACGGGGACTCGAACTACGAGCAGTACTTC | CASTNGDSNYEQYF
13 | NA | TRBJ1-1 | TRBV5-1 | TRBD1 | TGCGCCAGCAGCGACCAGACAGGGGCTGAAGCTTTCTTT | CASSDQTGAEAFF
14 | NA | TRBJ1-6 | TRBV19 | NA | TGTGCCAGTAGTGGGGCAGGGGCGGTTTCACCCCTCCACTTT | CASSGAGAVSPLHF
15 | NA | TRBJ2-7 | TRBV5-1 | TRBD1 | TGCGCCAGCAGCTTGGACCCGGGACAGGGCTACGAGCAGTACTTC | CASSLDPGQGYEQYF
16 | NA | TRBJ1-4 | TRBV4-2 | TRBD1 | TGTGCCAGCAGCCAAAACGCCCGGGGACAGAATGAAAAACTGTTTTTT | CASSQNARGQNEKLFF
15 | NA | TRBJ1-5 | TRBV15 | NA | TGTGCCACCAGCAGAGATCGGGGGGGGTGGCAGCCCCAGCATTTT | CATSRDRGGWQPQHF
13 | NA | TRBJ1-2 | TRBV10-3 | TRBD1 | TGTGCCATCAGTGACAGGGGGGACTATGGCTACACCTTC | CAISDRGDYGYTF
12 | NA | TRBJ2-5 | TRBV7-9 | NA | TGTGCCAGCAGCTCCCCATGGGAGACCCAGTACTTC | CASSSPWETQYF
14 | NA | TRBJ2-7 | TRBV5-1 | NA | TGCGCCAGCAGCCCGACCCAGGGCGATTACGAGCAGTACTTC | CASSPTQGDYEQYF
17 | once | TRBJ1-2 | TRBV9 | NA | TGTGCCAGCAGCCGTAGTGGAGTGGGGACCGCAAATGAAGGCTACACCTTC | CASSRSGVGTANEGYTF
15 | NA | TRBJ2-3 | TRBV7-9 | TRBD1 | TGTGCCAGCAGCCTAGGGACAGGGAGCACGTATACGCAGTATTTT | CASSLGTGSTYTQYF
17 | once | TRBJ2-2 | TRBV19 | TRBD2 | TGTGCCAGTAGTATGAGGGCAGCGGGGACGGGTACCGGGGAGCTGTTTTTT | CASSMRAAGTGTGELFF
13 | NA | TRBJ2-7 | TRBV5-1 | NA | TGCGCCAGCAGTTTAAATCGGGGCTACGAGCAGTACTTC | CASSLNRGYEQYF
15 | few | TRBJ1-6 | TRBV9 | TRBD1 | TGTGCCAGCAGCGCCCCGACAGGGGGAAATTCACCCCTCCACTTT | CASSAPTGGNSPLHF
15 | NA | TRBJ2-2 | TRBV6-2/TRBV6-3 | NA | TGTGCCAGCAGTTACTCGAGTGGGCGGGCCGGGGAGCTGTTTTTT | CASSYSSGRAGELFF
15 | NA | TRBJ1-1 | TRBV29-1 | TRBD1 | TGCAGCACCTATTGGCGGGACAGGGTAGGTGATGAAGCTTTCTTT | CSTYWRDRVGDEAFF
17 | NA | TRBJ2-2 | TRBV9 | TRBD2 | TGTGCCAGCAGCGTATCCAGCGGGGCCACGAACACCGGGGAGCTGTTTTTT | CASSVSSGATNTGELFF
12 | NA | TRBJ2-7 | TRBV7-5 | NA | TGTGCCAGAAGCCCCCGCTCCTACGAGCAGTACTTC | CARSPRSYEQYF
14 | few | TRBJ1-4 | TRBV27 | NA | TGTGCCAGCAGTTTATTCAGATCTAATGAAAAACTGTTTTTT | CASSLFRSNEKLFF
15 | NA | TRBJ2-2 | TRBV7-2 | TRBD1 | TGTGCCAGCAGCCACGGACAGGGGGCGGGCGGGGAGCTGTTTTTT | CASSHGQGAGGELFF
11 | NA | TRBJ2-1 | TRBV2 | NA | TGTGCCAGCAGGGAGAGGAGTGAGCAGTTCTTC | CASRERSEQFF
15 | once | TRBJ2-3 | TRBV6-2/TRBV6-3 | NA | TGTGCCAGCAGTAAGGCCAAATCGGGCACAGATACGCAGTATTTT | CASSKAKSGTDTQYF
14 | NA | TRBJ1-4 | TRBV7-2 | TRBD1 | TGTGCCAGCAGCTCGGGACAGTCCAATGAAAAACTGTTTTTT | CASSSGQSNEKLFF
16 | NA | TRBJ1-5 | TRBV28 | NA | TGTGCCAGCAGTATTCGGGGGCAGGGGCCCACTCAGCCCCAGCATTTT | CASSIRGQGPTQPQHF
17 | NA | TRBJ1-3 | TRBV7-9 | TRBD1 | TGTGCCAGCAGCCTCGGGCTAGGGGGCGGCTCTGGAAACACCATATATTTT | CASSLGLGGGSGNTIYF
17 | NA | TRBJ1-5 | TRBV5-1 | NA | TGCGCCAGCAGCTTGGGAACGGGGGGATATAGCAATCAGCCCCAGCATTTT | CASSLGTGGYSNQPQHF
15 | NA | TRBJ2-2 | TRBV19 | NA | TGTGCCAGTAGTGGTCGAGGGGCGAACACCGGGGAGCTGTTTTTT | CASSGRGANTGELFF
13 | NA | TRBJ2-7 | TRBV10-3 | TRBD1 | TGTGCCATCAGCTTGACAGGGGCCAACGAGCAGTACTTC | CAISLTGANEQYF
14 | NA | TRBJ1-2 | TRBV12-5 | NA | TGTGCTAGTGGTTTGGTACGGGATTACTATGGCTACACCTTC | CASGLVRDYYGYTF
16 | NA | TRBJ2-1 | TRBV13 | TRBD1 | TGTGCCAGCAGCGATTCAGGACGCACACAGGGGAATGAGCAGTTCTTC | CASSDSGRTQGNEQFF
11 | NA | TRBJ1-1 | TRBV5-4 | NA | TGTGCCAGCAGCCTCAACACTGAAGCTTTCTTT | CASSLNTEAFF